The T cell receptor beta chain under discussion was sequenced for a study of blood T cell repertoires in COVID-19. Sequenced by immunoSEQ multiplex PCR; TCRdb stores in-frame clones only, minus some. This sample yields over 25,000 clones, of which about 91% are seen a single time; 16% belongs to the top ten. In germline, CDR1 is SGHNT, CDR2 YYREEE (reference sequence). The CDR3 is made up of 15 amino acids. Losses at the gene ends were 0 bases for V and 1 base for J; bases not matched to a gene: 1. Worth noting for this clone: The sample holds other DNA sequences that translate to the same CDR3.

The chain employs TRBV5-4 and TRBJ2-3, with 8 bases fitting TRBD1. Sequenced material: peripheral blood. This TCR derives from a human donor with active COVID-19. The donor label of this sample is uncertain. The CDR3 reads CASSLAGGGTDTQYF. CDR3 DNA sequence: TGTGCCAGCAGCTTGGCAGGGGGCGGCACAGATACGCAGTATTTT. Variable domain in full (rest from reference TRBV5-4 and TRBJ2-3): ETGVTQSPTHLIKTRGQQVTLRCSSQSGHNTVSWYQQALGQGPQFIFQYYREEENGRGNFPPRFSGLQFPNYSSELNVNALELDDSALYLCASSLAGGGTDTQYFGPGTRLTVL.